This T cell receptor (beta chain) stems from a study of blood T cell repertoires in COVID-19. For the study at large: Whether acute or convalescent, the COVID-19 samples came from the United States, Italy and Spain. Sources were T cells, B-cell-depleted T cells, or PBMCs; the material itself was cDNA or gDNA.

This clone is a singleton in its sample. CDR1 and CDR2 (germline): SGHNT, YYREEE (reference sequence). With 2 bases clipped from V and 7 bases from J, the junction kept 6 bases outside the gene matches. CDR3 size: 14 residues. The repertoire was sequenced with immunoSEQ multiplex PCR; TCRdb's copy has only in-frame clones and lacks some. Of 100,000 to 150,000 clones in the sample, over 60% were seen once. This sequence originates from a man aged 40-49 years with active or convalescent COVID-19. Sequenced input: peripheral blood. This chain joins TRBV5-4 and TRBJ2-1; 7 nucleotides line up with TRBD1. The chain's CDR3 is CASSFEGARNEQFF. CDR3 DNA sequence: TGTGCCAGCAGCTTCGAGGGGGCGCGGAATGAGCAGTTCTTC.